The rows below give T cell receptor beta chains drawn from one sample of a study of Graves' ophthalmopathy and Graves' hyperthyroidism. A single record per CDR3 protein comes from TCRdb applying MiXCR to the multiplex PCR reads. The sample has about 1.2 million distinct CDR3 sequences, less than 45% seen once. The sequenced sample consisted of peripheral blood or thyroid tissue (not recorded which). These receptor sequences come from an adult man with Graves' hyperthyroidism. Each CDR3 is given with its conserved first and last residue. The order of the fields is clone size, D gene, V gene, J gene, CDR3 protein, CDR3 DNA. The D gene is left open where the match is weak. Expanded clones are given a class, and other clones once, few, many or no size at all.

few	TRBD2	TRBV11-2	TRBJ2-7	CASSLGGAGEATEQYF	TGTGCCAGCAGCTTAGGGGGAGCGGGAGAGGCTACCGAGCAGTACTTC
NA	TRBD1	TRBV29-1	TRBJ2-7	CSVVGQAGLSYEQYF	TGCAGCGTTGTTGGACAGGCTGGACTCTCCTACGAGCAGTACTTC
NA	NA	TRBV15	TRBJ2-7	CATSYGVGYEQYF	TGTGCCACCAGCTATGGGGTGGGCTACGAGCAGTACTTC
NA	NA	TRBV11-2	TRBJ1-4	CATSDRGWEKLLF	TGTGCGACCAGCGACCGAGGGTGGGAAAAACTGCTTTTT
NA	NA	TRBV7-2	TRBJ2-7	CASSLAFGTTTSYEQYF	TGTGCCAGCAGCCTCGCGTTTGGGACGACTACTTCCTACGAGCAGTACTTC
NA	NA	TRBV2	TRBJ1-1	CASGVALRVMNTEAFF	TGTGCCAGCGGGGTGGCCCTCCGGGTAATGAACACTGAAGCTTTCTTT
few	TRBD1	TRBV7-2	TRBJ1-2	CASSFETGEVEGYTF	TGTGCCAGCAGCTTCGAGACAGGGGAGGTAGAAGGCTACACCTTC
NA	NA	TRBV29-1	TRBJ2-5	CSTRAVTVRETQYF	TGCAGCACTCGAGCGGTGACAGTGAGAGAGACCCAGTACTTC
many	NA	TRBV13	TRBJ2-5	CASSADRETQYF	TGTGCCAGCAGCGCCGATCGGGAGACCCAGTACTTC
many	NA	TRBV5-8	TRBJ2-5	CASSSGLVRGETQYF	TGTGCCAGCAGCTCGGGACTAGTCAGGGGGGAGACCCAGTACTTC
NA	TRBD1	TRBV29-1	TRBJ1-2	CSATAYRGNYGYTF	TGCAGCGCCACCGCTTACAGGGGCAACTATGGCTACACCTTC
NA	NA	TRBV27	TRBJ1-4	CASSLFVAGEKLFF	TGTGCCAGCAGTTTATTTGTGGCTGGGGAAAAACTGTTTTTT
NA	NA	TRBV3-1	TRBJ2-7	CASSRKGTGAGEQYF	TGTGCCAGCAGCCGAAAGGGGACGGGAGCTGGGGAGCAGTACTTC
NA	NA	TRBV2	TRBJ1-1	CASSEPTGGDEAFF	TGTGCCAGCAGTGAACCCACCGGGGGGGACGAAGCTTTCTTT
NA	NA	TRBV7-6	TRBJ2-5	CASSPDGGDMVETQYF	TGTGCCAGCAGCCCCGATGGAGGGGACATGGTGGAGACCCAGTACTTC
many	NA	TRBV14	TRBJ1-2	CASSPIQTRGLTF	TGTGCCAGCAGCCCTATTCAGACCCGGGGTTTGACCTTC
NA	TRBD1	TRBV10-3	TRBJ1-5	CAISEGRGQETQHF	TGTGCCATCAGTGAAGGCAGGGGGCAAGAGACCCAGCATTTT
few	NA	TRBV10-3	TRBJ2-7	CASRSAGSTYEQYF	TGTGCCAGCAGATCTGCGGGATCCACCTACGAGCAGTACTTC
many	NA	TRBV19	TRBJ1-6	CASSIYGRRGSPLHF	TGTGCCAGTAGTATCTATGGCCGGCGGGGATCACCCCTCCACTTT
NA	NA	TRBV9	TRBJ2-7	CASSVSWGSYEQYF	TGTGCCAGCAGCGTCTCTTGGGGCTCCTACGAGCAGTACTTC
NA	NA	TRBV20-1	TRBJ2-7	CSAQSLQHQVTYEQYF	TGCAGTGCTCAGTCCCTTCAACATCAGGTTACCTACGAGCAGTACTTC
NA	NA	TRBV10-3	TRBJ1-6	CAIRAGTSYNSPLHF	TGTGCCATCCGGGCAGGGACCTCCTATAATTCACCCCTCCACTTT
once	NA	TRBV29-1	TRBJ1-1	CSVVPYRGNTEAFF	TGCAGCGTTGTACCCTACCGCGGGAACACTGAAGCTTTCTTT
NA	TRBD2	TRBV9	TRBJ2-1	CASSVETQRGEQFF	TGTGCCAGCAGCGTAGAGACGCAGCGGGGTGAGCAGTTCTTC
once	TRBD1	TRBV29-1	TRBJ1-2	CSDYGTGAGYTF	TGCAGCGATTACGGGACAGGGGCTGGCTACACCTTC
many	NA	TRBV19	TRBJ1-2	CASSPRAALKGYTF	TGTGCCAGTAGCCCCCGCGCCGCTTTGAAAGGCTACACCTTC
many	TRBD2	TRBV20-1	TRBJ2-7	CSALSGRAIYEQYF	TGCAGTGCTCTAAGCGGGAGGGCCATCTACGAGCAGTACTTC
few	NA	TRBV29-1	TRBJ1-2	CSVERWLGGYTF	TGCAGCGTTGAACGGTGGCTCGGTGGCTACACCTTC
NA	NA	TRBV24-1	TRBJ2-7	CATSVPDSSYEQYF	TGTGCTACCTCGGTCCCGGACAGCTCCTACGAGCAGTACTTC
NA	TRBD2	TRBV13	TRBJ2-7	CASSLGPMTKRGFSYEQYF	TGTGCCAGCAGCTTAGGCCCTATGACTAAGCGGGGTTTCTCCTACGAGCAGTACTTC
many	TRBD2	TRBV7-8	TRBJ2-5	CASSPLPGRGTTSGRETQYF	TGTGCCAGCAGCCCACTCCCCGGGAGGGGGACAACTAGCGGGCGAGAGACCCAGTACTTC
NA	TRBD1	TRBV5-5	TRBJ2-2	CASSSQTGQRIAGELFF	TGTGCCAGCAGCAGCCAGACGGGACAGCGAATCGCCGGGGAGCTGTTTTTT
NA	NA	TRBV30	TRBJ2-7	CAWSDSLYEQYF	TGTGCCTGGAGTGACAGCCTCTACGAGCAGTACTTC
many	NA	TRBV6-1	TRBJ2-7	CASSWDPWPGEQYF	TGTGCCAGCAGTTGGGACCCATGGCCGGGGGAGCAGTACTTC
few	NA	TRBV7-9	TRBJ1-2	CASSPRAVNYGYTF	TGTGCCAGCAGCCCGAGGGCAGTCAACTATGGCTACACCTTC
NA	TRBD1	TRBV10-2	TRBJ1-1	CASSESGTEDTEAFF	TGCGCCAGCAGTGAGTCAGGGACAGAGGACACTGAAGCTTTCTTT
NA	NA	TRBV7-2	TRBJ1-1	CASSRAVEAFF	TGTGCCAGCAGCCGGGCCGTCGAAGCTTTCTTT
NA	TRBD2	TRBV29-1	TRBJ2-1	CSVEALSGGNYNEQFF	TGCAGCGTTGAGGCACTTAGCGGGGGAAACTACAATGAGCAGTTCTTC
few	NA	TRBV19	TRBJ1-4	CASSGGREFNEKLFF	TGTGCCAGTAGTGGGGGACGGGAGTTCAACGAAAAACTGTTTTTT
NA	NA	TRBV29-1	TRBJ1-1	CSSRGMNTEAFF	TGCAGCTCCCGAGGCATGAACACTGAAGCTTTCTTT
NA	NA	TRBV11-2	TRBJ2-2	CASRGQRGENTGELFF	TGTGCCAGCAGAGGACAGCGGGGAGAAAACACCGGGGAGCTGTTTTTT
NA	NA	TRBV20-1	TRBJ1-5	CSARDPPRTNQPQHF	TGCAGTGCTAGAGATCCCCCCAGGACCAATCAGCCCCAGCATTTT
NA	NA	TRBV7-6	TRBJ1-3	CASSSAASSGNTIYF	TGTGCCAGCAGCTCGGCGGCGAGCTCTGGAAACACCATATATTTT